This T cell receptor (beta chain) came from a study of blood T cell repertoires in COVID-19. The CDR3 covers 13 residues. Germline V lookup: CDR1 MDHEN, CDR2 SYDVKM. V was trimmed by 6 bases and J by 0 bases, leaving 8 bases between them. The count of this clone is one. Sequencing used immunoSEQ multiplex PCR; TCRdb keeps in-frame clones, though not all of them. The sample records some 200,000 clones, around four fifths being singletons. The chain combines TRBV28 with TRBJ1-2; D call uncertain. Source material: peripheral blood. The TCR sequence derives from a woman between 70 and 85 years old with COVID-19, enrolled during active disease. CDR3 nucleotides: TGTGCCAGCAGACTTACAGCTAACTATGGCTACACCTTC. Encoded protein: CASRLTANYGYTF.